What follows is one T cell receptor (beta chain) and its context. Its antigen is not known. This record belongs to a study of memory CD4+ T cells and cytomegalovirus serostatus. As for the study in general: Healthy Belgian adult donors included under ten CMV-positive and 24 CMV-negative people.

CDR1 is MNHEY, CDR2 SVGAGI, per germline. This CDR3 is built from 16 residues. The trim removed 4 bases at V and 0 bases at J, leaving 8 bases unmatched. Notes on the study in general: CD4+ memory repertoires contained about 40% of the 164 reported CMV TCRbeta sequences. Repertoires predicted CMV serostatus with median bootstrapped AUC of approximately 0.94.

The sort gate was single viable CD3+CD4+CD8-CD45RO+ cells for memory CD4+ T cells. As handled by the study authors: Out-of-frame sequences were removed, leaving 2,204,828 distinct TCRbeta sequences. Profiling relied on immunoSEQ multiplex PCR, and the TCRdb table lists in-frame clones only, not all of them. V and J calls and clone size are copied from that table; D and trimming were computed from the DNA. The sample comprises 48,000 or so clones, around 80% of which are singletons, and about 0.8% rests with the top ten. The clonotype comes from an adult in good health and CMV-seronegative. Sequenced input: memory CD4+ T cells from blood. V gene TRBV6-5 combines with J gene TRBJ2-7, with TRBD2 matching 8 bases. As DNA, the CDR3 is TGTGCCAGCAGTTCCCCCCGGGGGGGGGTCTCCTACGAGCAGTACTTC. Its protein is CASSSPRGGVSYEQYF.